This T cell receptor beta chain is from a study of T cell changes during pregnancy in multiple sclerosis. Looked up from germline, CDR1 is SGHVS and CDR2 is FNYEAQ. The CDR3 consists of 13 residues. Produced via immunoSEQ multiplex PCR; TCRdb's table is partial and in-frame only. The sample lists 30,000 to 40,000 clones, about 90% occurring once. This clone occurred once. One end of the junction fails to match germline, which may point to a read error. This clonotype was obtained from a female donor in good health, enrolled as a control in a pregnancy study. The sequences come from CD4+ T cells from peripheral blood mononuclear cells, collected in the second trimester of pregnancy. This sequence joins TRBV7-6 and TRBJ2-1; tentatively, D is TRBD2 (7 bases). In DNA form, the CDR3 reads TGTGCCAGCAGCTTGATGGACGGGGGGCATCCAGTCTTC. As protein: CASSLMDGGHPVF.